Below are 4 T cell receptor beta chains sequenced from a single sample in a study of cytomegalovirus exposure and HLA in healthy donors. The data were produced by immunoSEQ multiplex PCR, yet TCRdb's version contains in-frame clones alone and is incomplete. The profile shows tens of thousands of clones, 92% of them singletons. Specimen: PBMCs. The receptors originated from a woman aged 18-29 years in good health and CMV-seronegative.

This clone was counted a single time. The J gene is TRBJ2-5, the V gene TRBV21-1; the table names TRBD2, a call not compared with the DNA. TRBV21-1 is annotated as a pseudogene. This CDR3 has 15 amino acids. The CDR3 reads CASQAGGLRGETQYF. The CDR3 DNA follows: TGTGCCAGCCAAGCGGGAGGGTTGAGGGGGGAGACCCAGTACTTC.

Concerning this clone: One end of the junction fails to match germline, which may point to a read error. The V gene is TRBV30, the J gene TRBJ1-5; D perhaps matches TRBD1 (6 bases). Germline V gives CDR1 GTSNPN, CDR2 SVGIG (reference sequence). The CDR3 runs 17 residues. Written as DNA, the CDR3 is TGTTCCTGGAGTGTTAGGGGGTACAGCGTTCTTCCTCAGCCCCAGCATTTT. It codes for CSWSVRGYSVLPQPQHF.

The J gene is TRBJ2-1, the V gene TRBV4-2; 7 nucleotides agree with TRBD1. This CDR3 region has 15 residues. The J segment lost 8 bases and the V segment lost 4 bases, leaving 11 bases of the junction unmatched. In germline, CDR1 is LGHNA, CDR2 YNFKEQ. CDR3 in DNA: TGTGCCAGCAGCCGGCGCGAGGGGCAGGGGGATGAGCAGTTCTTC. It specifies CASSRREGQGDEQFF.

J is TRBJ2-3 and V is TRBV7-8; TRBD2 is a possible D gene (5 bases). CDR3 length equals 16 residues. Between the trimmed V and J ends, which lost 1 base and 2 bases, there was a span of 13 bases. In germline, CDR1 is SGHVS, CDR2 FQNEAQ. The CDR3 here is CASSLVDSKPTDTQYF. The CDR3 DNA reads TGTGCCAGCAGCTTAGTGGACTCGAAGCCCACAGATACGCAGTATTTT.